This T cell receptor (beta chain) was profiled in a study of control samples from healthy donors and cancer patients. Method: immunoSEQ multiplex PCR; TCRdb's copy keeps in-frame clones and lacks some. The table records tens of thousands of clones, roughly 87% of them present only once. The sample comprised PBMCs. This TCR was sampled from a man between 60 and 70 years old with head and neck cancer.

The CDR3: CASRSPDSSMDTQYF. The CDR3 bases are TGTGCCAGCAGATCTCCGGACTCCTCCATGGATACGCAGTATTTT. This chain joins TRBV5-4 and TRBJ2-3; D might be TRBD2 (5 bases). The CDR3 consists of 15 residues. Trimming stripped 5 bases from V and 6 bases from J, with 19 bases between. Germline V gives CDR1 SGHNT, CDR2 YYREEE (reference sequence).